This T cell receptor beta chain was captured by sequencing in a study of blood T cells in healthy people across ages. This CDR3 has 15 residues. The germline CDR1 and CDR2 sequences are SSHAT and FNYEAQ (reference sequence). With regard to this clonotype: The junction shows a germline mismatch at one end, possibly a read error.

Combining a sample-barcoded 5' primer with a J-beta primer mix, a second PCR ran for roughly 6 to 12 cycles. TCRdb fed the 5' RACE reads into MiXCR, producing one record per CDR3 protein. The sample contains roughly 2 million distinct CDR3 sequences, just under 50% of which appear only once. The V call is TRBV7-7, the J call TRBJ2-5, with 7 bases identical to TRBD1. Sequencing was performed on blood. The TCR was taken from a woman between 35 and 50 years old in good health. The CDR3 reads CASSLRPGQQETQYF. The CDR3 DNA reads as TGTGCTAGCAGCCTTAGACCGGGACAGCAAGAGACCCAGTACTTC.